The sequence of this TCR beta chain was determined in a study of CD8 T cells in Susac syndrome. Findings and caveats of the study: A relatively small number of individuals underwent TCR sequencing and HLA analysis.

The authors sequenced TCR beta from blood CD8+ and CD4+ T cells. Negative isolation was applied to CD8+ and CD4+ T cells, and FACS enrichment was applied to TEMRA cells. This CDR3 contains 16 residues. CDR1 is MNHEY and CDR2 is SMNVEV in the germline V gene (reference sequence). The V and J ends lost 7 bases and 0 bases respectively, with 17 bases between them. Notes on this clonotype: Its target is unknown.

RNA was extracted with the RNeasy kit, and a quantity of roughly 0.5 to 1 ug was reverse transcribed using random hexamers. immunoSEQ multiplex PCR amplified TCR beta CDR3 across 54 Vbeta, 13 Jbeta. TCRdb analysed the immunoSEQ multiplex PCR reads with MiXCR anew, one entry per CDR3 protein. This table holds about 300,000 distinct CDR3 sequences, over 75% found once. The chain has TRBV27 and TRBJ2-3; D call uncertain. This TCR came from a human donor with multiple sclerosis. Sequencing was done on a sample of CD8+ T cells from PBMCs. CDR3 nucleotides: TGTGCCAGCACCTCCTTGCGCTACCGTAGCACAGATACGCAGTATTTT. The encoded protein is CASTSLRYRSTDTQYF.